This T cell receptor beta chain derives from a study of shared T cell receptors in the human thymus. Germline lookup yields CDR1 SGHTA and CDR2 FQGTGA. V dropped 5 bases and J dropped 6 bases, with 13 bases sitting between them. The CDR3 is made up of 13 amino acids. Clones were sequenced by immunoSEQ multiplex PCR, and TCRdb holds only the in-frame ones, with some missing. The sample holds approximately 730,000 clones; around 85% are singletons and the top ten take more than 0.01%. These data were likewise used in another study, on human thymus T cells.

The source is a girl less than two years old with a congenital heart defect. The specimen sequenced was thymocytes. V gene TRBV7-3 combines with J gene TRBJ1-1; D ambiguous. The DNA for the CDR3 is TGTGCCAGCAGCCTCTCCTTCGTGTCTGAAGCTTTCTTT. Encoded protein: CASSLSFVSEAFF.